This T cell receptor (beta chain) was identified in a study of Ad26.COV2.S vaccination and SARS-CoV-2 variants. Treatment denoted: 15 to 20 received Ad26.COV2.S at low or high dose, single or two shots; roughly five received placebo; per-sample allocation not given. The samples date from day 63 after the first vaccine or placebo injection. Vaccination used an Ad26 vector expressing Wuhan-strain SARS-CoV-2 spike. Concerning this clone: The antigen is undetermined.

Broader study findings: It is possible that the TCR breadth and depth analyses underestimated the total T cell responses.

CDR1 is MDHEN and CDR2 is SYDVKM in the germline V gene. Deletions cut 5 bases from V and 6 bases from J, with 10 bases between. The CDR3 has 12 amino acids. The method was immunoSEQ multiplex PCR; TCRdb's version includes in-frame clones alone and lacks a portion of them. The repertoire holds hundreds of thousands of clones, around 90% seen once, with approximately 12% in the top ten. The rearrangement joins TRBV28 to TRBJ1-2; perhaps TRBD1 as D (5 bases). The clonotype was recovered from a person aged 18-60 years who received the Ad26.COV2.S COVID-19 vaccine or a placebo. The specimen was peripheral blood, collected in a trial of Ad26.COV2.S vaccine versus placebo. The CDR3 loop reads CASSPRTNGYTF. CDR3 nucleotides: TGTGCCAGCAGTCCTCGGACAAATGGCTACACCTTC.